The 23 T cell receptor beta chains in this list originate from one sample, sequenced in a study of spatial heterogeneity in lung cancer. MiXCR was run by TCRdb on the 5' RACE reads, yielding one entry per CDR3 protein. The table shows under 85,000 distinct CDR3 sequences, with around 7.8% occurring only once. Regarding time point: sample taken at primary tumor resection. The input for sequencing was PBMCs, taken at surgery. The source of these receptors is a male donor with early-stage non-small cell lung cancer.

This clonotype was picked up a small number of times. The chain couples TRBV7-9 to TRBJ2-3; the D gene could be TRBD1 or TRBD2 (6 bases each). This CDR3 has 16 residues. CDR1 SEHNR and CDR2 FQNEAQ come from the germline V gene (reference sequence). With 1 base removed from V and 4 bases from J, the gap between germline ends came to 15 bases. CDR3 nucleotide sequence: TGTGCCAGCAGCTTAGAATTGCGGGACAATTCAGATACGCAGTATTTT. Encoded protein: CASSLELRDNSDTQYF.

The table lists this clonotype with a few counts. V is TRBV15 and J is TRBJ2-1; TRBD2 is a possible D gene (6 bases). Germline CDR1 and CDR2: LNHNV and YYDKDF (reference sequence). Trimming removed 2 bases from V and 7 bases from J, with 15 bases in between. CDR3 length equals 15 residues. The CDR3 here is CATSRPGLHLNEQFF. The CDR3 DNA is TGTGCCACCAGCAGACCGGGACTCCATCTTAATGAGCAGTTCTTC.

The chain is built from TRBV6-2 or TRBV6-3 and TRBJ2-5, with D maybe TRBD1 (6 bases). The ends were cut back, 0 bases at V and 2 bases at J, with 16 bases in the middle. CDR3 length: 17 amino acids. Germline assignment: CDR1 MNHEY and CDR2 SVGEGT. CDR3 sequence reads: CASSYSVPLQGQETQYF. DNA for the CDR3: TGTGCCAGCAGTTACTCCGTTCCCCTGCAGGGGCAAGAGACCCAGTACTTC.

This clonotype has a handful of counts. The J gene is TRBJ1-1, the V gene TRBV6-6; no definite D call. This CDR3 spans 16 amino acids. V was pared by 1 base and J by 1 base, with 13 bases between. From germline, CDR1 is MNHNY and CDR2 SVGAGI (reference sequence). The CDR3 coding sequence is TGTGCCAGCAGTTACTTTGCGGTGGGAGGGAACACTGAAGCTTTCTTT. Translating it yields CASSYFAVGGNTEAFF.

The chain carries TRBV7-9 and TRBJ2-1, with D possibly matching TRBD2 (6 bases). The length of the CDR3 is 17 residues. V lost 5 bases, J lost 0 bases, and 17 bases lay in between. Per the germline V gene, CDR1 is SEHNR and CDR2 is FQNEAQ (reference sequence). The CDR3 DNA sequence: TGTGCCAGCAGCCACAGCCTAGCTAGCGACTCCTACAATGAGCAGTTCTTC. Its translation is CASSHSLASDSYNEQFF.

This clonotype has ten or more counts. CDR3: CASSPTLGSGANVLTF. The DNA for the CDR3 is TGTGCCAGCTCACCGACTCTGGGCTCTGGGGCCAACGTCCTGACTTTC. This rearrangement joins TRBV18 to TRBJ2-6; D uncertain. Germline CDR1 and CDR2: KGHSH and LQKENI. This CDR3 contains 16 residues. The ends were cut back, 3 bases at V and 0 bases at J, with 9 bases in the middle.

This clonotype was counted at least ten times. This chain connects TRBV12-3 or TRBV12-4 to TRBJ2-7; D is uncertain. This CDR3 has 14 residues. The V and J ends lost 3 bases and 5 bases respectively, with 14 bases between them. CDR3 coding DNA: TGTGCCAGCAGTTTGGGTATCCTAAACCACGAGCAGTACTTC. Translation gives CASSLGILNHEQYF.

This chain links TRBV5-1 with TRBJ2-1; 7 bases fit TRBD1. Germline CDR1 SGHRS, CDR2 YFSETQ. V trimming: 4 bases; J trimming: 6 bases; junction bases outside the gene matches: 13. This CDR3 is 16 amino acids long. The DNA for the CDR3 is TGCGCCAGCAGCCCTGACCCGGGACAGAGCATCAATGAGCAGTTCTTC. It encodes CASSPDPGQSINEQFF.

This clonotype was observed many times. This chain links TRBV20-1 with TRBJ1-1; 9 nucleotides line up with TRBD1. Germline values: CDR1 DFQATT, CDR2 SNEGSKA (reference sequence). J gave up 2 bases and V 1 base, and 5 bases lay outside the gene matches. This CDR3 contains 15 residues. CDR3 in DNA: TGCAGTGCTAGAGGACAGGGGGATGAAAACACTGAAGCTTTCTTT. Translating it yields CSARGQGDENTEAFF.

This clonotype was picked up many times. V usage is TRBV7-2 and J usage is TRBJ2-2; TRBD2 is a possible D gene (6 bases). Trimming shortened V by 6 bases and J by 4 bases, and 15 bases separated the two germline ends. This CDR3 has 15 amino acids. Per the germline V gene, CDR1 is SGHTA and CDR2 is FQGNSA. CDR3 protein: CASSQREFRTGELFF. CDR3 DNA sequence: TGTGCCAGCAGTCAACGGGAGTTTCGCACCGGGGAGCTGTTTTTT.

DNA for the CDR3: TGTGCCAGCAGTTTCATAGGGAATGAAAAACTGTTTTTT. This encodes CASSFIGNEKLFF. The J gene is TRBJ1-4, the V gene TRBV12-3 or TRBV12-4; D gene ambiguous. The CDR3 runs to 13 residues. Trimming removed 3 bases from V and 5 bases from J, with 7 bases in between.

The table lists this clonotype with many counts. The CDR3 region is CASSYRLGQGMYEQYF. CDR3 nucleotide sequence: TGTGCCAGCAGTTACCGACTTGGACAGGGGATGTACGAGCAGTACTTC. The chain carries TRBV6-2 or TRBV6-3 and TRBJ2-7; 9 nucleotides agree with TRBD1. Per germline, CDR1 MNHEY and CDR2 SVGEGT. J gave up 4 bases and V 2 bases, and 9 bases lay outside the gene matches. The CDR3 has 16 residues.

This clonotype was counted a single time. This chain links TRBV28 with TRBJ2-1, with TRBD2 identical over 8 bases. The germline gives CDR1 MDHEN, CDR2 SYDVKM. The CDR3 is 13 residues long. V shed 7 bases and J 4 bases; nucleotides not matched to a gene: 3. CDR3 protein: CASNRGGYNEQFF. The DNA of the CDR3 is TGTGCCAGCAACCGGGGGGGGTACAATGAGCAGTTCTTC.

The sample holds many counts of this clonotype. The chain is built from TRBV28 and TRBJ2-7; no firm D call. Germline lookup yields CDR1 MDHEN and CDR2 SYDVKM. The CDR3 contains 11 residues. V shed 6 bases and J shed 7 bases, with 10 bases lying between them. The CDR3 protein is CASRRAGEQYF. The DNA of the CDR3 is TGTGCCAGCAGACGCGCCGGAGAGCAGTACTTC.

The table lists this clonotype with many counts. The chain combines TRBV7-8 with TRBJ1-1; D not resolved. Trimming removed 5 bases at V and 11 bases at J, with 6 bases between. The germline V gene encodes CDR1 SGHVS and CDR2 FQNEAQ. The CDR3 runs to 9 residues. CDR3 amino acids: CASSHKAFF. CDR3 sequence (DNA): TGTGCCAGCAGCCATAAGGCTTTCTTT.

This clonotype was seen at least ten times. V usage is TRBV3-2 and J usage is TRBJ1-2; TRBD1, the D gene given by the table, was not confirmed from the DNA. TRBV3-2 is flagged as a pseudogene. CDR3 length equals 13 residues. CDR3 nucleotide sequence: TGTGCCAGCAGCCCGACAGGGCAATATGGCTACACCTTC. Encoded protein: CASSPTGQYGYTF.

The chain links TRBV12-3 or TRBV12-4 to TRBJ1-6; D unclear. This CDR3 is 13 amino acids long. Trimming took off 5 bases at V and 14 bases at J, with 16 bases between the two ends. CDR3 bases: TGTGCCAGCAGTCCGGACTTCTCGGGAACCCTCCACTTT. Its translation is CASSPDFSGTLHF.

The chain joins TRBV18 to TRBJ1-2; D is undetermined. CDR3 length: 14 amino acids. Germline CDR1 reads KGHSH; CDR2 reads LQKENI. Trimming removed 3 bases from V and 4 bases from J, with 12 bases in between. The CDR3 DNA reads TGTGCCAGCTCACCGCCGCAGGCCCCCTATGGCTACACCTTC. This codes for CASSPPQAPYGYTF.

The chain uses TRBV4-1 and TRBJ2-7; 8 bases are shared with TRBD1. Trimming took 1 base from V and 6 from J; bases not matched to a gene: 11. The germline V gene encodes CDR1 MGHRA and CDR2 YSYEKL. CDR3 size: 16 residues. For the CDR3, the DNA is TGCGCCAGCAGCCAAGTCGGGACAGGCCTTTTGAGCGAGCAGTACTTC. It encodes CASSQVGTGLLSEQYF.

This clonotype came up many times. The chain recombines TRBV7-9 with TRBJ2-3, with 10 bases identical to TRBD1. The V gene end was trimmed by 4 bases and the J gene end by 6 bases; junction bases not matched to a gene: 7. Germline CDR1 reads SEHNR; CDR2 reads FQNEAQ (reference sequence). This CDR3 region has 15 residues. CDR3 region: CASSYGTGEGDTQYF. CDR3 nucleotide sequence: TGTGCCAGCAGCTATGGGACAGGGGAGGGTGATACGCAGTATTTT.

This clonotype was counted a few times. The J gene is TRBJ1-4, the V gene TRBV2; 8 bases fit TRBD1. The CDR3 is 15 amino acids. The V and J ends lost 6 bases and 8 bases, in that order; junction bases with no gene match: 11. From germline, CDR1 is SNHLY and CDR2 FYNNEI. The CDR3 sequence: CASSRSGTGNEKLFF. Here the CDR3 DNA reads TGTGCCAGCAGCCGATCCGGGACAGGAAACGAAAAACTGTTTTTT.

This clonotype was recorded many times. CDR3 sequence: CASRSPGFEETQYF. CDR3 DNA: TGTGCCAGCAGGTCCCCCGGGTTTGAAGAGACCCAGTACTTC. V usage is TRBV7-9 and J usage is TRBJ2-5; D uncertain. V lost 6 bases and J 3 bases, leaving 14 bases between the germline ends. This CDR3 is built from 14 residues. CDR1 and CDR2 from the germline V gene are SEHNR and FQNEAQ (reference sequence).

This clonotype was counted ten times or more. The chain couples TRBV20-1 to TRBJ1-4; D not certain. Germline V lookup: CDR1 DFQATT, CDR2 SNEGSKA (reference sequence). V was pared by 0 bases and J by 4 bases, with 9 bases between. The CDR3 spans 14 residues. The chain's CDR3 is CSARDPQLNEKLFF. The DNA of the CDR3 is TGCAGTGCTAGAGACCCGCAACTTAATGAAAAACTGTTTTTT.